A selection of T cell receptor beta chains follows, all from one sample in a study of OX40 agonist ivuxolimab in advanced cancers. The repertoire was sequenced with immunoSEQ multiplex PCR; TCRdb's copy has only in-frame clones and lacks some. Of roughly 150,000 clones in the sample, 94% were seen once. The sample in question was CD4+ or CD8+ T cells sorted from blood, obtained in a trial of the OX40 agonist ivuxolimab. These receptors were obtained from an adult with an advanced solid tumor such as melanoma, head and neck, liver or kidney cancer. Both conserved end residues are part of each CDR3. Fields, in order: CDR3 DNA, CDR3 protein, CDR3 length, D gene, J gene, clone size, V gene. A D gene is named only where the DNA matches it firmly. Clone size is stated in some rows and not others, as once, few, many or a class when expanded.

CDR3nt: TGTGCCAGCGGCCACCAAAACCCTGCCTCAGGAGGAGAAAAACTGTTTTTT
CDR3aa: CASGHQNPASGGEKLFF
len: 17
d_gene: NA
j_gene: TRBJ1-4
abundance: NA
v_gene: TRBV5-4

CDR3nt: TGTGCCAGCAGCCCCCGACAGGGCAACTCTGGAAACACCATATATTTT
CDR3aa: CASSPRQGNSGNTIYF
len: 16
d_gene: TRBD1
j_gene: TRBJ1-3
abundance: NA
v_gene: TRBV7-8

CDR3nt: TGTGCCAGCAGTCGGACGACAGCGCGCGGAAACACCATATATTTT
CDR3aa: CASSRTTARGNTIYF
len: 15
d_gene: NA
j_gene: TRBJ1-3
abundance: few
v_gene: TRBV27

CDR3nt: TGTGCCACCAGCGGGGAGTATAGCAATCAGCCCCAGCATTTT
CDR3aa: CATSGEYSNQPQHF
len: 14
d_gene: NA
j_gene: TRBJ1-5
abundance: NA
v_gene: TRBV15

CDR3nt: TGTGCCAGCAGTGAACACCCCTACGAGCAGTACTTC
CDR3aa: CASSEHPYEQYF
len: 12
d_gene: NA
j_gene: TRBJ2-7
abundance: NA
v_gene: TRBV6-5

CDR3nt: TGTGCCAGCTGGGCCGGGGAGCTGTTTTTT
CDR3aa: CASWAGELFF
len: 10
d_gene: NA
j_gene: TRBJ2-2
abundance: NA
v_gene: TRBV7-9

CDR3nt: TGTGCCAGCAGTACCACAGGGTCGAATGGGGGCACTGAAGCTTTCTTT
CDR3aa: CASSTTGSNGGTEAFF
len: 16
d_gene: NA
j_gene: TRBJ1-1
abundance: few
v_gene: TRBV6-6

CDR3nt: TGCGCCAGCAGCCAAGACTCAGGGGCGTGGGGCTACACCTTC
CDR3aa: CASSQDSGAWGYTF
len: 14
d_gene: NA
j_gene: TRBJ1-2
abundance: NA
v_gene: TRBV4-3

CDR3nt: TGTGCCAGTAGTATAGGCTCAGGGGGCTCTGGAAACACCATATATTTT
CDR3aa: CASSIGSGGSGNTIYF
len: 16
d_gene: TRBD1
j_gene: TRBJ1-3
abundance: NA
v_gene: TRBV19

CDR3nt: TGTGCCAGCAGTTCCGGGACAGGGGTCTGGCAGCCCCAGCATTTT
CDR3aa: CASSSGTGVWQPQHF
len: 15
d_gene: TRBD1
j_gene: TRBJ1-5
abundance: NA
v_gene: TRBV28

CDR3nt: TGTGCCAGCTCGCCCGGGACGGGAGAATACGAGCAGTACTTC
CDR3aa: CASSPGTGEYEQYF
len: 14
d_gene: NA
j_gene: TRBJ2-7
abundance: NA
v_gene: TRBV18

CDR3nt: TGTGCCAGCAGCGTAAGGACGGGAGGATCAGAGACCCAGTACTTC
CDR3aa: CASSVRTGGSETQYF
len: 15
d_gene: TRBD2
j_gene: TRBJ2-5
abundance: NA
v_gene: TRBV9

CDR3nt: TGCGCCAGCAGCCAAGATCCGGCCTTGTATGAGCAGTTCTTC
CDR3aa: CASSQDPALYEQFF
len: 14
d_gene: NA
j_gene: TRBJ2-1
abundance: NA
v_gene: TRBV4-1

CDR3nt: TGTGCCAGCAACCAGGGACAGGGTTCCTACACCTTC
CDR3aa: CASNQGQGSYTF
len: 12
d_gene: TRBD1
j_gene: TRBJ1-2
abundance: NA
v_gene: TRBV28

CDR3nt: TGCAGCGCTGGGACTAGCGGCAGCTACGAGCAGTACTTC
CDR3aa: CSAGTSGSYEQYF
len: 13
d_gene: TRBD2
j_gene: TRBJ2-7
abundance: NA
v_gene: TRBV29-1

CDR3nt: TGTGCCAGCAGCTACAGGGGCCTCTCCTACAATGAGCAGTTCTTC
CDR3aa: CASSYRGLSYNEQFF
len: 15
d_gene: TRBD1
j_gene: TRBJ2-1
abundance: NA
v_gene: TRBV5-6

CDR3nt: TGTGCCAGTAGTATAGCGCTTTACAGGGACGGAGGCAATCAGCCCCAGCATTTT
CDR3aa: CASSIALYRDGGNQPQHF
len: 18
d_gene: NA
j_gene: TRBJ1-5
abundance: NA
v_gene: TRBV19

CDR3nt: TGTGCCATCAGTGAGCTGGGGGGGGGTATGAACACTGAAGCTTTCTTT
CDR3aa: CAISELGGGMNTEAFF
len: 16
d_gene: NA
j_gene: TRBJ1-1
abundance: NA
v_gene: TRBV10-3

CDR3nt: TGCGCCAGCAGCTTGGGGCTGACAGGCGTATCCTACGAGCAGTACTTC
CDR3aa: CASSLGLTGVSYEQYF
len: 16
d_gene: NA
j_gene: TRBJ2-7
abundance: NA
v_gene: TRBV5-1

CDR3nt: TGTGCCAGTAGTAGTAGCATGAACACTGAAGCTTTCTTT
CDR3aa: CASSSSMNTEAFF
len: 13
d_gene: NA
j_gene: TRBJ1-1
abundance: NA
v_gene: TRBV19

CDR3nt: TGTGCCAGCAGCTCCAGGGATCCGAACTCCTACGAGCAGTACTTC
CDR3aa: CASSSRDPNSYEQYF
len: 15
d_gene: NA
j_gene: TRBJ2-7
abundance: NA
v_gene: TRBV28